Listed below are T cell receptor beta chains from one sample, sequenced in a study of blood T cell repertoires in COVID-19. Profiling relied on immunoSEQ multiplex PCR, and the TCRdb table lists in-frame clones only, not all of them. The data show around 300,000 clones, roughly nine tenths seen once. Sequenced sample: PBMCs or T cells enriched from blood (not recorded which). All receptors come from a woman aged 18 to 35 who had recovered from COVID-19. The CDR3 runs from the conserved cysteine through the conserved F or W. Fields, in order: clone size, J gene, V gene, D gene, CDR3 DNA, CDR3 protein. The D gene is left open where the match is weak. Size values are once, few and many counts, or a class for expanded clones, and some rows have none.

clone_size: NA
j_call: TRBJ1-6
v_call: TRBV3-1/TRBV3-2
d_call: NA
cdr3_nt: TGTGCCAGCAGCCCCCCCGGGACACAAAATTCACCCCTCCACTTT
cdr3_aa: CASSPPGTQNSPLHF

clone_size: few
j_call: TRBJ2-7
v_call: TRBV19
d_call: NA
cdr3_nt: TGTGCCAGTAGTATAGGTGGACTCTCCTACGAGCAGTACTTC
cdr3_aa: CASSIGGLSYEQYF

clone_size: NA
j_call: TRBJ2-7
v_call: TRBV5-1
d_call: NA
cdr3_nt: TGCGCCAGCAGCAGCTGGTTAGCCTACGAGCAGTACTTC
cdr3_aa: CASSSWLAYEQYF

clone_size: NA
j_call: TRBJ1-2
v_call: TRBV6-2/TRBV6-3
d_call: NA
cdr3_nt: TGTGCCAGCAGTCCCGACTATGGCTACACCTTC
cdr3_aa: CASSPDYGYTF

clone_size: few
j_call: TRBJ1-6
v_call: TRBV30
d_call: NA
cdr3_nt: TGTGCCTGGAGTGAGGGAGGGGATCAGTCACCCCTCCACTTT
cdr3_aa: CAWSEGGDQSPLHF

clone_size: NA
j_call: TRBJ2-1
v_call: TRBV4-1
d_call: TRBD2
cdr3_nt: TGCGCCAGCAGCCAAGGGGGAGCGGGAGGGCCAAGGTCCTACAATGAGCAGTTCTTC
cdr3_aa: CASSQGGAGGPRSYNEQFF

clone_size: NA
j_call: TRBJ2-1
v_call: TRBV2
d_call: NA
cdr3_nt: TGTGCCAGCAGGAAGGAGGTTGAGCAGTTCTTC
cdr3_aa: CASRKEVEQFF

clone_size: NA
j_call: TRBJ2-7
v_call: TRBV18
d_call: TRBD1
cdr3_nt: TGTGCCAGCTCAAGGGACAGGGGCTCCTACGAGCAGTACTTC
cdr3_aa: CASSRDRGSYEQYF

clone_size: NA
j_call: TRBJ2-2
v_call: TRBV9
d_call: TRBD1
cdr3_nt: TGTGCCAGCAGCGAGAGGACAGGGGACACCGGGGAGCTGTTTTTT
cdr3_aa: CASSERTGDTGELFF

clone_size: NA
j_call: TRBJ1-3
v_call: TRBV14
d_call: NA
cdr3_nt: TGTGCCAGCAGCCAAGATACAGGGCCAAACACCATATATTTT
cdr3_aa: CASSQDTGPNTIYF

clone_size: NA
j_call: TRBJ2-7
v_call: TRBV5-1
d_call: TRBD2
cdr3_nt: TGCGCCAGCACCGTGGGAGGGCTCGGGACCTACGAGCAGTACTTC
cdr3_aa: CASTVGGLGTYEQYF

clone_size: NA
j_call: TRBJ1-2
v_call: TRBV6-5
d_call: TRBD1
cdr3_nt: TGTGCCAGCAGCCCGACAGGGAAAGGATATGGCTACACCTTC
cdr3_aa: CASSPTGKGYGYTF

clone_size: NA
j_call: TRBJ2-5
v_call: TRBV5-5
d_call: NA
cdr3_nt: TGTGCCAGCAGCTCGCCGGTTTTAGAGACCCAGTACTTC
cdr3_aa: CASSSPVLETQYF

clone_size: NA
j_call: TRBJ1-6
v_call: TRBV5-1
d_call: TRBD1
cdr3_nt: TGCGCCAGCAGCGTAGGGACAGAGAGCTATAATTCACCCCTCCACTTT
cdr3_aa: CASSVGTESYNSPLHF

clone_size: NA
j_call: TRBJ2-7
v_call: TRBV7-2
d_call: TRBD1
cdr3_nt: TGTGCCAGCAGCTTAGATGGGACAGGGGTTTACGAGCAGTACTTC
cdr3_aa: CASSLDGTGVYEQYF

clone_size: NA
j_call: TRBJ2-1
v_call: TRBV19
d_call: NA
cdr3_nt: TGTGCCAGTAGGGGGGGAGGAGGAGATGAGCAGTTCTTC
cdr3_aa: CASRGGGGDEQFF

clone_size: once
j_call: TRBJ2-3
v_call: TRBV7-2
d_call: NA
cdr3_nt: TGTGCCAGCAGCTTAGCAGGGACAACAGATACGCAGTATTTT
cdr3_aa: CASSLAGTTDTQYF

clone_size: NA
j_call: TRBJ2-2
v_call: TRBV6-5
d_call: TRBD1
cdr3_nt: TGTGCCAGCAGGAGACAGGGAAACACCGGGGAGCTGTTTTTT
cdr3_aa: CASRRQGNTGELFF

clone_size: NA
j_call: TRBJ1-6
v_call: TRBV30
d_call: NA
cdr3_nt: TGTGCCTACTTCGGAGGGCCCAATTCACCCCTCCACTTT
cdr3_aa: CAYFGGPNSPLHF

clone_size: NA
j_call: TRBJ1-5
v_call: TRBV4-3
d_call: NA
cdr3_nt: TGCGCCAGCAGCCAAGATATCCCTGCAGGGGGCAATCAGCCCCAGCATTTT
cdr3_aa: CASSQDIPAGGNQPQHF

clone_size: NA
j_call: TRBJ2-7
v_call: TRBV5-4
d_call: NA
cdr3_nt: TGTGCCAGCAGCTGGATAGACAGCACCTACGAGCAGTACTTC
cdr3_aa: CASSWIDSTYEQYF

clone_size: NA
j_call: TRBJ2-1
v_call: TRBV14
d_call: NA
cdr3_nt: TGTGCCAGCAGCCAAGGGCAAGGACAGACCTACAATGAGCAGTTCTTC
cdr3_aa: CASSQGQGQTYNEQFF

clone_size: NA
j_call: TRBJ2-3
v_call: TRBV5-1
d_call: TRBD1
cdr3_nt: TGCGCCAGCAGCATGCGGGACAGGGGATACACAGATACGCAGTATTTT
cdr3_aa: CASSMRDRGYTDTQYF

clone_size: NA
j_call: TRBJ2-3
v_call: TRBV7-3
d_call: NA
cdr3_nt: TGTGCCAGCAGCTCCTTAGGGGGCACAGATACGCAGTATTTT
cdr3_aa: CASSSLGGTDTQYF

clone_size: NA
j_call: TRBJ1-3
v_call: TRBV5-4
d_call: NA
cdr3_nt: TGTGCCAGCAGCTTGGCGGGGGGCCCTTCTGGAAACACCATATATTTT
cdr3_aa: CASSLAGGPSGNTIYF

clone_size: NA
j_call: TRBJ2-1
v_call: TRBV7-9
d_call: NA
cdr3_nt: TGTGCCAGCAGACCCCCCGCGGGGCGCTCCAATGAGCAGTTCTTC
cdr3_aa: CASRPPAGRSNEQFF

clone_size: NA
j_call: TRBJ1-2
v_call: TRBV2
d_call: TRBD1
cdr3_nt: TGTGCCAGCACCCAAGAGGGGACAGGGGTTGGGTATGGCTACACCTTC
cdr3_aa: CASTQEGTGVGYGYTF

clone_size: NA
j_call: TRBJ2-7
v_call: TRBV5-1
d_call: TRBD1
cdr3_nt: TGCGCCAGCAGCTTGGGAGGACAGGGAATCTACGAGCAGTACTTC
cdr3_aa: CASSLGGQGIYEQYF

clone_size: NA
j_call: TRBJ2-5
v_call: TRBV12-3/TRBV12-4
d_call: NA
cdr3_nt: TGTGCCAGTACGCGAGGAGAGACCCAGTACTTC
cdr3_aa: CASTRGETQYF

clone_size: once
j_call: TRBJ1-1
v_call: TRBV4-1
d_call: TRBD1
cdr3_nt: TGCGCCAGCAGCCGACTGGACAGGGGGAACACTGAAGCTTTCTTT
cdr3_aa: CASSRLDRGNTEAFF

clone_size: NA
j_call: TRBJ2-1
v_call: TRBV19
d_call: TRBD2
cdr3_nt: TGTGCCAGTACCCTAGCGGGAGGGTCTCATGAGCAGTTCTTC
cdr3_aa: CASTLAGGSHEQFF

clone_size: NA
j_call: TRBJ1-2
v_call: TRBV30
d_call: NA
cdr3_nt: TGTGCCTGGAGTGTATCGCGGGAGGGCTACACCTTC
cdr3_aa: CAWSVSREGYTF

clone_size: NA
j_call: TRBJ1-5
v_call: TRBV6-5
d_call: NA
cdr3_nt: TGTGCCAGCAGTCCAATAGACAGGAATCAGCCCCAGCATTTT
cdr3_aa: CASSPIDRNQPQHF

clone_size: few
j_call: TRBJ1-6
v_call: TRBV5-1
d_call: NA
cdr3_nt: TGCGCCACCCCAAGTCAAGCGGGAAATTCACCCCTCCACTTT
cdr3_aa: CATPSQAGNSPLHF

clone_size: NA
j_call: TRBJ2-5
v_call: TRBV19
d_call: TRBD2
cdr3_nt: TGTGCCAGTAGTATAGAAGCGGGAGACGTAAAGACCCAGTACTTC
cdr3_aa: CASSIEAGDVKTQYF

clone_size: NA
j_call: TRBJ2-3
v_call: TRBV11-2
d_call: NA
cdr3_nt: TGTGCCAGCAGCTACCGAACACCTAGCACAGATACGCAGTATTTT
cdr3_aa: CASSYRTPSTDTQYF

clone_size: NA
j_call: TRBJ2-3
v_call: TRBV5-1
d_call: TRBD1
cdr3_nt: TGCGCCAGCAGCTTGGATGGGACAGGGAGCACAGATACGCAGTATTTT
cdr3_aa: CASSLDGTGSTDTQYF

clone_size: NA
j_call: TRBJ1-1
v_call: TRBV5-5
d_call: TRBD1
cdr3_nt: TGTGCCAGCAGCCATCCAGGGGGTATTGAAGCTTTCTTT
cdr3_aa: CASSHPGGIEAFF

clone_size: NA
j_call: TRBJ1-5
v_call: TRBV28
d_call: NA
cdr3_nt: TGTGCCAGCAGTTTAAGTTCGGGTGAGCAGCCCCAGCATTTT
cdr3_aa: CASSLSSGEQPQHF

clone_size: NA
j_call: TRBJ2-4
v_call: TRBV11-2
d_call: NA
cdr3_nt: TGTGCCAGCAGCTATCCTGCGACAGGTGAAGCCAAAAACATTCAGTACTTC
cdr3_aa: CASSYPATGEAKNIQYF

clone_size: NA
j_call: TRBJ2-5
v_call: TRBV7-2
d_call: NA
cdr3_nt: TGTGCCAGCAGCCCCCTGGGCGGGGGGCCCCCAGGGGGCCAGTACTTC
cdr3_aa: CASSPLGGGPPGGQYF

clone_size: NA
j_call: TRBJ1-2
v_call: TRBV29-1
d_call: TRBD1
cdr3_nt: TGCAGCGTTCAGACAGGGGGCTATGGCTACACCTTC
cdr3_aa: CSVQTGGYGYTF

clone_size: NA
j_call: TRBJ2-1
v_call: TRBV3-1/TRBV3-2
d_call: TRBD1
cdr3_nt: TGTGCCAGCAGCCAGACCGGACAGGGGGCGCACAATGAGCAGTTCTTC
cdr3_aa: CASSQTGQGAHNEQFF

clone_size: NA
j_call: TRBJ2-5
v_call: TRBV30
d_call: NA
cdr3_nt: TGTGCCTGGAGTGTAAAAAGAGGGGAGACCCAGTACTTC
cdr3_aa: CAWSVKRGETQYF

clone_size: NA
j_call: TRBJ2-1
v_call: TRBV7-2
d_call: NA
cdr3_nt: TGTGCCAGCAGCCCCGGGACTTCCAACAATGAGCAGTTCTTC
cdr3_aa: CASSPGTSNNEQFF

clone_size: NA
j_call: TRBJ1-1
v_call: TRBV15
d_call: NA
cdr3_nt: TGTGCCACCACCTCGACAGACTTGAACACTGAAGCTTTCTTT
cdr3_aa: CATTSTDLNTEAFF

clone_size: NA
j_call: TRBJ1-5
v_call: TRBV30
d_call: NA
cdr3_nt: TGTGCCTGGAGTAAGCGGGCAGGTCCAGGCAATCAGCCCCAGCATTTT
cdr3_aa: CAWSKRAGPGNQPQHF

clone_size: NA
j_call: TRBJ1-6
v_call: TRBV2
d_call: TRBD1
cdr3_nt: TGTGCCAGCAGGACAAGCAGGGGGAGAAATTCACCCCTCCACTTT
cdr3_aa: CASRTSRGRNSPLHF

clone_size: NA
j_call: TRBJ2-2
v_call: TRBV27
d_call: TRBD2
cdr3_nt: TGTGCCACCGGGACTAGCGGGAGTATCGGGGAGCTGTTTTTT
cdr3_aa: CATGTSGSIGELFF

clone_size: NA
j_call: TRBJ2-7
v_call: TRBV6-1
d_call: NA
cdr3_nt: TGTGCCAGCAGTGAATACCCCACTTCCTACGAGCAGTACTTC
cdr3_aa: CASSEYPTSYEQYF

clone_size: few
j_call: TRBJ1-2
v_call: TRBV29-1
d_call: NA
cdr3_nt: TGCAGCGTTGAAGATGGGGCCATCTATGGCTACACCTTC
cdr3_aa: CSVEDGAIYGYTF

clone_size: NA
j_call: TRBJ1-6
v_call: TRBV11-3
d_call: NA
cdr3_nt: TGTGCCAGCAGCTTATATCCGAGCTCCTATAATTCACCCCTCCACTTT
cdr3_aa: CASSLYPSSYNSPLHF

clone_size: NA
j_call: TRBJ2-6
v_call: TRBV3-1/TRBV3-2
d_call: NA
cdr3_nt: TGTGCCAGCAGCCAAGATTCCGTCTCTGGGGCCAACGTCCTGACTTTC
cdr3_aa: CASSQDSVSGANVLTF

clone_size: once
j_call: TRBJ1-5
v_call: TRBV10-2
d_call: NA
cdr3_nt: TGCGCCAGCGGGGGCCCTCTCTGGCAATATAGCAATCAGCCCCAGCATTTT
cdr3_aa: CASGGPLWQYSNQPQHF

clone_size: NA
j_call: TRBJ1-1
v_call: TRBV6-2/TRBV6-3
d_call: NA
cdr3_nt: TGTGCCAGCAGTTACTCGTTGGAGGGGAGAACTGAAGCTTTCTTT
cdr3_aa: CASSYSLEGRTEAFF

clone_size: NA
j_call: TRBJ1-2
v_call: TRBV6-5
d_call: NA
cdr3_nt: TGTGCCAGCAGCCGACAGGATATCAGGCCTGGCTACACCTTC
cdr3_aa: CASSRQDIRPGYTF

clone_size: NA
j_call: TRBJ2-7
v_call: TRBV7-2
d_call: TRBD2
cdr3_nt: TGTGCCAGCAGCTTAGCCAGAGCGGGAGGGGGGTCCTACGAGCAGTACTTC
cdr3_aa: CASSLARAGGGSYEQYF

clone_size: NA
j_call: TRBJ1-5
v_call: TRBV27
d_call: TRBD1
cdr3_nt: TGTGCCAGCACCCCCCTCCCGGGACAGGAAGGTAGCAATCAGCCCCAGCATTTT
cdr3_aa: CASTPLPGQEGSNQPQHF